This T cell receptor beta chain was sequenced for a study of CD8 T cells in Susac syndrome. Trimming pared 7 bases from V and 7 bases from J, leaving 13 bases between. In germline, CDR1 is MNHEY, CDR2 SVGAGI. This CDR3 contains 12 residues. An input of about 0.5 to 1 ug of RNA was subjected to reverse transcription using random hexamers. An immunoSEQ multiplex PCR generated amplified TCR beta CDR3 products spanning 54 Vbeta and 13 Jbeta. A single record per CDR3 protein comes from TCRdb applying MiXCR to the immunoSEQ multiplex PCR reads. Here the sample spans about 80,000 distinct CDR3 sequences, approximately 96% being singletons. CD8+ and CD4+ T cells circulating in blood were sequenced for TCR beta. The patients with Susac syndrome were individuals who fulfilled the recently defined diagnostic criteria for disease that was either definite or probable.

The chain is built from TRBV6-5 and TRBJ1-2; TRBD1 is a possible D gene (5 bases). The source is a human donor with Susac syndrome. Input material: CD8+ T cells from PBMCs. The CDR3 is CASIEQGGGYTF. The DNA for the CDR3 is TGTGCCAGCATCGAGCAGGGAGGTGGCTACACCTTC.